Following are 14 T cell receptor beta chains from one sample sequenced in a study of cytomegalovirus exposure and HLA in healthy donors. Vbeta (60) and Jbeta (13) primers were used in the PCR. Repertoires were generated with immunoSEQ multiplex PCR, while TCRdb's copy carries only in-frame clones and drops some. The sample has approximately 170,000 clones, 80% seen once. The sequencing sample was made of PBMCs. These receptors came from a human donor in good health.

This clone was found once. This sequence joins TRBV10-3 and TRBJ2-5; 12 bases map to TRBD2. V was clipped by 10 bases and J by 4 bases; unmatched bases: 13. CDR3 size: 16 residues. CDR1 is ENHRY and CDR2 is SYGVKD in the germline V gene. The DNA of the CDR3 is TGTGCCACCTCTCTAGCGGGGGGGCCGATCACAGAGACCCAGTACTTC. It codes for CATSLAGGPITETQYF.

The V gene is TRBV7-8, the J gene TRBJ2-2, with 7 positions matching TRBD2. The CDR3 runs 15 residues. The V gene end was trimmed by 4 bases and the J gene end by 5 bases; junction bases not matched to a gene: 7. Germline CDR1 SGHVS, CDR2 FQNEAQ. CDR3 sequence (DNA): TGTGCCAGCAGCTCAAGGACTAGGGAGACCGGGGAGCTGTTTTTT. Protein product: CASSSRTRETGELFF.

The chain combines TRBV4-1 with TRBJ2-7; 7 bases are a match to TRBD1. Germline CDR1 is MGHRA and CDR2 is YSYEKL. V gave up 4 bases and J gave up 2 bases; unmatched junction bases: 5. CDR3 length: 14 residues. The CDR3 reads CASSRSQGAYEQYF. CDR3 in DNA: TGCGCCAGCAGCCGCAGTCAGGGGGCCTACGAGCAGTACTTC.

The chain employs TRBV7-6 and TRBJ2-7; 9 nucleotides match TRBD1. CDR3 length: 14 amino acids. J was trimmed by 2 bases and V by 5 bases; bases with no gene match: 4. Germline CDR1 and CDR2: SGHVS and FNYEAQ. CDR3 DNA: TGTGCCAGCAGCCCCGGGACAGGGACCTACGAGCAGTACTTC. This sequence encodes CASSPGTGTYEQYF.

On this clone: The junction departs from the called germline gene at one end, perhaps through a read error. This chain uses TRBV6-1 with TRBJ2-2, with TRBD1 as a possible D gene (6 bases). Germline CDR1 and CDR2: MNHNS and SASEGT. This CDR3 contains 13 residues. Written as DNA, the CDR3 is TGTGCCAGCAGTAGATCTGGGGAAGGGGGGCTGTTTTTT. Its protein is CASSRSGEGGLFF.

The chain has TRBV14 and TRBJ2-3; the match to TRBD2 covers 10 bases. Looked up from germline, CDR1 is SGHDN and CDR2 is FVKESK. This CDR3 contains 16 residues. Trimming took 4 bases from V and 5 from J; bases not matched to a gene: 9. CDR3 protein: CASSPAAGTSEDTQYF. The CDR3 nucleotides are TGTGCCAGCAGCCCCGCGGCGGGGACTAGCGAAGATACGCAGTATTTT.

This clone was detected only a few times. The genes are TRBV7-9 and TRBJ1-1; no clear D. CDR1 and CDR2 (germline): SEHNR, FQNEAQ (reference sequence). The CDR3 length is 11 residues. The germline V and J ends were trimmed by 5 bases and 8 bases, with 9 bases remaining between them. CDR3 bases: TGTGCCAGCAGCCGGGGTGAGGAAGCTTTCTTT. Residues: CASSRGEEAFF.

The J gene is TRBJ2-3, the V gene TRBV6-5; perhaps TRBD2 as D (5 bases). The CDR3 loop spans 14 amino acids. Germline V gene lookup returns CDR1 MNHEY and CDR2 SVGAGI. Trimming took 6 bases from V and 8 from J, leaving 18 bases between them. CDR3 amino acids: CASRGEIWESTQYF. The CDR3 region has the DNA TGTGCCAGCAGGGGTGAAATCTGGGAGTCTACGCAGTATTTT.

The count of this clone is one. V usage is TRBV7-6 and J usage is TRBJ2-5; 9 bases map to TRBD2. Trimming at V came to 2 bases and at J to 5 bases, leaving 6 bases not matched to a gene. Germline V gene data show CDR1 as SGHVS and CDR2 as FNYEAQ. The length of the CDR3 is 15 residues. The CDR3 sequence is CASSLILRGGETQYF. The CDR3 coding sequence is TGTGCCAGCAGCTTAATTTTGCGGGGGGGCGAGACCCAGTACTTC.

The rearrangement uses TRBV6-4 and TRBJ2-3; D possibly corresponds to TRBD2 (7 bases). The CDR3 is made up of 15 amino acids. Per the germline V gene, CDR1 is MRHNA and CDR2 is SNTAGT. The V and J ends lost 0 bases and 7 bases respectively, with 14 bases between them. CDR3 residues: CASSDSPSGQNTQYF. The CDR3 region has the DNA TGTGCCAGCAGTGACTCCCCTAGCGGACAGAATACGCAGTATTTT.

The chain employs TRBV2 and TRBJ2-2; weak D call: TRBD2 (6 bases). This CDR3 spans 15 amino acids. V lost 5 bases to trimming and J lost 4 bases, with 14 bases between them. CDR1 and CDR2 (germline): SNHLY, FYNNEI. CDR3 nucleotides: TGTGCCAGCAGTCCTTTAGCGGTAACCACCGGGGAGCTGTTTTTT. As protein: CASSPLAVTTGELFF.

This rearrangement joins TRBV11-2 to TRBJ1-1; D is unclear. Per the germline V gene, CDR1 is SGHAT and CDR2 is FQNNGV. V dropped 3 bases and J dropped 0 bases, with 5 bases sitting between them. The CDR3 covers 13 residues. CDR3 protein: CASSFAVNTEAFF. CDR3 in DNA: TGTGCCAGCAGCTTCGCGGTGAACACTGAAGCTTTCTTT.

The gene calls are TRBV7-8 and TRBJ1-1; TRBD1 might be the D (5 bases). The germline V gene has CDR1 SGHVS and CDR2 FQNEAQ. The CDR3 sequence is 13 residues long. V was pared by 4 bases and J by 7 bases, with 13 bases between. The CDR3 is CASSSLDTCEAFF. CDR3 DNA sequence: TGTGCCAGCAGCTCCCTGGACACTTGTGAAGCTTTCTTT. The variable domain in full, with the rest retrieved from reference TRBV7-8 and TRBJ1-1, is GAGVSQSPRYKVAKRGQDVALRCDPISGHVSLFWYQQALGQGPEFLTYFQNEAQLDKSGLPSDRFFAERPEGSVSTLKIQRTQQEDSAVYLCASSSLDTCEAFFGQGTRLTVV.

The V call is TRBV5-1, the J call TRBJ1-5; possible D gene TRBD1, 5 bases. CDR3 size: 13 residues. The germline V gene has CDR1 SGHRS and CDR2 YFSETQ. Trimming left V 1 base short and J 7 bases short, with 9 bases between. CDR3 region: CASSLHGGQPQHF. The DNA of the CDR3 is TGCGCCAGCAGCTTGCATGGGGGGCAGCCCCAGCATTTT.